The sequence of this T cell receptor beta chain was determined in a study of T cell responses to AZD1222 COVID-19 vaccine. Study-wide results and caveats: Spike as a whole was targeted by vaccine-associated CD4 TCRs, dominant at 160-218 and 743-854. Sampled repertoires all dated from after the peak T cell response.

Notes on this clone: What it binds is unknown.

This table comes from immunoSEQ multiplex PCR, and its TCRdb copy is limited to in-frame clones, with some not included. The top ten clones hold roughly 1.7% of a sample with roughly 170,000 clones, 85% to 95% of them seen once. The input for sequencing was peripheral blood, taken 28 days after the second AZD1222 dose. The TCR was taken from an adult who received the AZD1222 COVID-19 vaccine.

The CDR3 protein is CASSLSIAVYEQYF. The DNA of the CDR3 is TGTGCCAGCAGTTTATCGATAGCCGTCTACGAGCAGTACTTC. The chain links TRBV27 to TRBJ2-7; D is uncertain. Trimming removed 0 bases at V and 3 bases at J, with 9 bases between. The germline CDR1 and CDR2 sequences are MNHEY and SMNVEV (reference sequence). This CDR3 region has 14 residues.